What follows are 32 T cell receptor beta chains derived from one specimen sequenced in a study of OX40 agonist ivuxolimab in advanced cancers. Repertoires were generated with immunoSEQ multiplex PCR, while TCRdb's copy carries only in-frame clones and drops some. The top ten hold 3.5% to 4.5% of the sample, which has 66,000 or so clones, 85% seen once. The sequencing used CD4+ or CD8+ T cells sorted from blood, collected in a trial of the OX40 agonist ivuxolimab. Every receptor here comes from an adult with an advanced solid tumor such as melanoma, head and neck, liver or kidney cancer.

The rearrangement joins TRBV25-1 to TRBJ2-3; TRBD1 matches at 7 bases. The CDR3 runs to 16 residues. Germline V CDR1 and CDR2: MGHDK, SYGVNS. The J segment lost 2 bases and the V segment lost 3 bases, leaving 8 bases of the junction unmatched. The CDR3 reads CASSEPKTGSTDTQYF. CDR3 nucleotide sequence: TGTGCCAGCAGTGAGCCGAAGACAGGGTCCACAGATACGCAGTATTTT.

The chain carries TRBV6-5 and TRBJ1-1, with D unresolved. There are 11 residues in the CDR3. V lost 10 bases and J 4 bases, leaving 10 bases between the germline ends. Germline CDR1 is MNHEY and CDR2 is SVGAGI. The CDR3, as DNA: TGTGCCACCATCCGCGGCACTGAAGCTTTCTTT. Encoded protein: CATIRGTEAFF.

The gene calls are TRBV5-3 and TRBJ1-1; possible D gene TRBD1, 5 bases. TRBV5-3 is labeled an ORF, and its function is uncertain. The CDR3 runs to 15 residues. Trimming removed 6 bases at V and 2 bases at J, with 17 bases between. This CDR3 is CARTRGDRANTEAFF. The CDR3 coding sequence is TGTGCCAGAACCCGAGGGGATAGGGCCAACACTGAAGCTTTCTTT.

This sequence joins TRBV19 and TRBJ2-3; 8 bases map to TRBD1. The ends lost 10 bases at V and 6 bases at J; junction bases unmatched: 9. The CDR3 runs 13 residues. The germline CDR1 and CDR2 sequences are LNHDA and SQIVND (reference sequence). CDR3 loop: CATKDRAPDTQYF. Here the CDR3 DNA reads TGTGCCACCAAGGACAGGGCTCCGGATACGCAGTATTTT.

With respect to this clone: The junction departs from the called germline gene at one end, perhaps through a read error. As DNA, the CDR3 is TGCGCCAGCAGTTTGGACAGGGGGATGAGGGAGCTGTTTTTT. It translates to CASSLDRGMRELFF. The rearrangement uses TRBV5-1 and TRBJ2-2; 10 bases line up with TRBD1. CDR1 is SGHRS and CDR2 is YFSETQ in the germline V gene. This CDR3 spans 14 amino acids.

The V and J genes are TRBV4-2 and TRBJ2-1; TRBD2 is a possible D gene (5 bases). The CDR3 extends over 17 amino acids. CDR1 is LGHNA, CDR2 YNFKEQ, per germline. V was shortened by 2 bases and J by 0 bases, with 14 bases between the two germline ends. The chain's CDR3 is CASSQTATRSSYNEQFF. CDR3 nucleotide sequence: TGTGCCAGCAGCCAAACAGCAACTAGAAGCTCCTACAATGAGCAGTTCTTC.

The rearrangement joins TRBV2 to TRBJ2-1; TRBD2 matches at 13 bases. This CDR3 is built from 14 residues. Germline trimming cut 6 bases from V and 6 bases from J; bases unmatched to any gene: 2. The germline gives CDR1 SNHLY, CDR2 FYNNEI. For the CDR3, the DNA is TGTGCCAGCAGCTGGACTAGCGGGAGCAATGAGCAGTTCTTC. Protein product: CASSWTSGSNEQFF.

The chain recombines TRBV2 with TRBJ2-5, with D unresolved. V was pared by 8 bases and J by 0 bases, with 4 bases between. Germline CDR1 and CDR2: SNHLY and FYNNEI. The CDR3 has 11 amino acids. The CDR3 spells CASGYQETQYF. The CDR3 DNA sequence: TGTGCCAGCGGGTACCAAGAGACCCAGTACTTC.

V usage is TRBV15 and J usage is TRBJ2-1; 9 nucleotides align to TRBD2. The CDR3 is 15 amino acids. V lost 4 bases to trimming and J lost 9 bases; unmatched junction nucleotides: 10. Germline V gives CDR1 LNHNV, CDR2 YYDKDF (reference sequence). CDR3 DNA sequence: TGTGCCACCAGCACCCGTCTTATAGCGGGGGCTGAGCAGTTCTTC. Translation gives CATSTRLIAGAEQFF.

This clone was seen once. The V and J genes are TRBV19 and TRBJ1-2; D call uncertain. Germline V lookup: CDR1 LNHDA, CDR2 SQIVND (reference sequence). V was trimmed by 3 bases and J by 6 bases, leaving 17 bases between them. The CDR3 consists of 15 residues. The CDR3 bases are TGTGCCAGTAGTATTACTTGGAGAGACGACGATGGCTACACCTTC. Residues: CASSITWRDDDGYTF.

The J gene is TRBJ1-5, the V gene TRBV10-3; a possible D gene is TRBD1 (5 bases). Germline CDR1 is ENHRY and CDR2 is SYGVKD. Trimming took 0 bases from V and 7 from J, leaving 13 bases between them. The CDR3 runs 15 residues. For the CDR3, the DNA is TGTGCCATCAGTGAGTCGACGGGGGGTGGGCAGCCCCAGCATTTT. It is translated as CAISESTGGGQPQHF.

The J gene is TRBJ1-2, the V gene TRBV19; 7 nucleotides match TRBD1. Unmatched junction bases numbered 9, after V lost 11 bases and J lost 3 bases. Germline loops: CDR1 LNHDA, CDR2 SQIVND (reference sequence). The CDR3 contains 13 residues. Here the CDR3 reads CAAARDRDYGYTF. As DNA, the CDR3 is TGTGCCGCAGCCAGAGACAGGGACTATGGCTACACCTTC.

The chain recombines TRBV28 with TRBJ2-7; D unresolved. V was pared by 3 bases and J by 3 bases, with 6 bases between. CDR3 length: 12 amino acids. The V gene's germline CDR1 is MDHEN and CDR2 SYDVKM. CDR3 sequence (DNA): TGTGCCAGCAGTTTTCAAGTCTACGAGCAGTACTTC. As protein: CASSFQVYEQYF.

The rearrangement uses TRBV18 and TRBJ2-2; TRBD2 might be the D (6 bases). This CDR3 spans 13 amino acids. The germline CDR1 and CDR2 sequences are KGHSH and LQKENI. V was shortened by 1 base and J by 7 bases, with 7 bases between the two germline ends. In DNA form, the CDR3 reads TGTGCCAGCTCACCACGGCGGGGCGGGGAGCTGTTTTTT. This codes for CASSPRRGGELFF. The variable domain in full, with the rest retrieved from reference TRBV18 and TRBJ2-2, is NAGVMQNPRHLVRRRGQEARLRCSPMKGHSHVYWYRQLPEEGLKFMVYLQKENIIDESGMPKERFSAEFPKEGPSILRIQQVVRGDSAAYFCASSPRRGGELFFGEGSRLTVL.

CDR3: CASSQGPSGPYEQYF. CDR3 sequence (DNA): TGCGCCAGCAGCCAAGGACCTAGCGGGCCCTACGAGCAGTACTTC. The chain couples TRBV4-1 to TRBJ2-7, with 8 bases lining up with TRBD2. The germline gives CDR1 MGHRA, CDR2 YSYEKL. V was clipped by 1 base and J by 2 bases; unmatched bases: 4. This CDR3 is 15 amino acids long.

The CDR3 DNA sequence: TGTGCCAGCTCACCAGGGGGGGCTGCGGATACGCAGTATTTT. It encodes CASSPGGAADTQYF. The J gene is TRBJ2-3, the V gene TRBV18, with D perhaps TRBD2 (7 bases). The germline gives CDR1 KGHSH, CDR2 LQKENI. The CDR3 runs to 14 residues. V lost 2 bases and J lost 6, with 12 bases in between.

The chain has TRBV11-2 and TRBJ1-2; 8 bases are a match to TRBD1. After removal of 0 bases from V and 4 bases from J, the junction contained 1 base not matched to a gene. Germline CDR1 is SGHAT and CDR2 is FQNNGV. This CDR3 has 14 residues. This CDR3 reads CASSLETGGYGYTF. CDR3 coding DNA: TGTGCCAGCAGCTTAGAAACAGGGGGCTATGGCTACACCTTC. Variable domain in full (rest from reference TRBV11-2 and TRBJ1-2): EAGVAQSPRYKIIEKRQSVAFWCNPISGHATLYWYQQILGQGPKLLIQFQNNGVVDDSQLPKDRFSAERLKGVDSTLKIQPAKLEDSAVYLCASSLETGGYGYTFGSGTRLTVV.

By proportion, this clone is medium-sized. The genes are TRBV19 and TRBJ1-1, with TRBD1 as a possible D gene (5 bases). This CDR3 comprises 13 residues. Germline CDR1 and CDR2: LNHDA and SQIVND (reference sequence). Trimming took 7 bases from V and 0 from J, leaving 9 bases between them. CDR3 sequence reads: CASTDTLNTEAFF. The CDR3 nucleotides are TGTGCCAGTACGGACACTTTGAACACTGAAGCTTTCTTT. The full variable domain, with the rest looked up from reference TRBV19 and TRBJ1-1, is DGGITQSPKYLFRKEGQNVTLSCEQNLNHDAMYWYRQDPGQGLRLIYYSQIVNDFQKGDIAEGYSVSREKKESFPLTVTSAQKNPTAFYLCASTDTLNTEAFFGQGTRLTVV.

This clone was observed a few times. The J gene is TRBJ1-1, the V gene TRBV5-1; unclear D gene. The CDR3 runs to 13 residues. Trimming removed 1 base from V and 1 base from J, with 5 bases in between. CDR1 SGHRS and CDR2 YFSETQ come from the germline V gene. CDR3 nucleotide sequence: TGCGCCAGCAGCTTGAGCAGGAACACTGAAGCTTTCTTT. This sequence encodes CASSLSRNTEAFF. Full variable domain (outside the CDR3, taken from reference TRBV5-1 and TRBJ1-1): KAGVTQTPRYLIKTRGQQVTLSCSPISGHRSVSWYQQTPGQGLQFLFEYFSETQRNKGNFPGRFSGRQFSNSRSEMNVSTLELGDSALYLCASSLSRNTEAFFGQGTRLTVV.

The chain is built from TRBV27 and TRBJ2-6, with a weak D call TRBD2 (5 bases). Germline V CDR1 and CDR2: MNHEY, SMNVEV (reference sequence). Trimming cost V 6 bases and J 0 bases, with 21 bases left between them. The CDR3 has 19 amino acids. The CDR3 nucleotides read TGTGCCAGCAGACCGTGGAGGCGGGCTGAGAGCTCTGGGGCCAACGTCCTGACTTTC. Translated, it gives CASRPWRRAESSGANVLTF.

This rearrangement joins TRBV4-1 to TRBJ1-2; weak D call: TRBD1 (6 bases). The CDR3 extends over 16 amino acids. CDR1 MGHRA and CDR2 YSYEKL come from the germline V gene. Trimming stripped 4 bases from V and 3 bases from J, with 18 bases between. This CDR3 reads CASSPTGTGPYYGYTF. CDR3 coding DNA: TGCGCCAGCAGCCCCACAGGGACTGGGCCATACTATGGCTACACCTTC.

This clone came up a few times. This chain joins TRBV9 and TRBJ1-2; TRBD1 matches 9 bases. The ends lost 7 bases at V and 3 bases at J; junction bases unmatched: 7. CDR1 is SGDLS and CDR2 is YYNGEE in the germline V gene. The CDR3 covers 14 residues. The DNA of the CDR3 is TGTGCCAGCGGATTGGGACAGGGCCACTATGGCTACACCTTC. This codes for CASGLGQGHYGYTF.

The chain is built from TRBV6-4 and TRBJ1-4, with 10 bases matching TRBD1. Germline CDR1 and CDR2: MRHNA and SNTAGT. The CDR3 sequence is 15 residues long. The ends lost 5 bases at V and 6 bases at J; junction bases unmatched: 6. The CDR3 is CASSPTGGFYEKLFF. As DNA, the CDR3 is TGTGCCAGCAGTCCGACAGGGGGCTTTTATGAAAAACTGTTTTTT.

V usage is TRBV6-4 and J usage is TRBJ1-2; a weak D match, TRBD1 (5 bases). CDR1 is MRHNA and CDR2 is SNTAGT in the germline V gene. Trimming shortened V by 0 bases and J by 8 bases, and 10 bases separated the two germline ends. The CDR3 spans 13 residues. The CDR3 sequence: CASSDSIRGGYTF. CDR3 coding DNA: TGTGCCAGCAGTGACTCGATTAGGGGCGGCTACACCTTC.

The rearrangement joins TRBV18 to TRBJ2-7; D not certain. Germline CDR1 is KGHSH and CDR2 is LQKENI. Trimming left V 4 bases short and J 6 bases short, with 19 bases between. The CDR3 extends over 15 amino acids. CDR3 sequence reads: CASSRTRADSGEQYF. CDR3 nucleotides: TGTGCCAGCTCACGAACCCGGGCCGATTCTGGCGAGCAGTACTTC.

This clone showed up just a few times. The gene calls are TRBV7-2 and TRBJ1-3; maybe TRBD1 (5 bases). Deletions cut 6 bases from V and 0 bases from J, with 9 bases between. The CDR3 has 14 residues. The V gene's germline CDR1 is SGHTA and CDR2 FQGNSA. The CDR3 DNA is TGTGCCAGCAGTTCAGGGTTCTCTGGAAACACCATATATTTT. This gives the protein CASSSGFSGNTIYF.

V is TRBV5-1 and J is TRBJ2-2, with a possible D match to TRBD2 (6 bases). This CDR3 contains 14 residues. The germline V gene encodes CDR1 SGHRS and CDR2 YFSETQ. Trimming stripped 9 bases from V and 5 bases from J, with 17 bases between. CDR3 sequence (DNA): TGCGCCACCGGAATTGGTGCGGGAACCGGGGAGCTGTTTTTT. Its protein is CATGIGAGTGELFF.

The gene calls are TRBV9 and TRBJ2-3; the match to TRBD1 covers 12 bases. The CDR3 consists of 17 residues. The trim removed 3 bases at V and 2 bases at J, leaving 7 bases unmatched. CDR1 SGDLS and CDR2 YYNGEE come from the germline V gene. CDR3 sequence reads: CASSAAGTGGPTDTQYF. CDR3 sequence (DNA): TGTGCCAGCAGCGCTGCCGGGACAGGGGGCCCCACAGATACGCAGTATTTT.

Regarding this clone: The sample has other DNA sequences that encode this CDR3 too. The gene calls are TRBV11-2 and TRBJ1-2, with D maybe TRBD1 (6 bases). The CDR3 consists of 15 residues. Germline assignment: CDR1 SGHAT and CDR2 FQNNGV. The V and J ends lost 1 base and 4 bases respectively, with 13 bases between them. In DNA form, the CDR3 reads TGTGCCAGCAGCTTAGGGCGGGGGCCCTTCTATGGCTACACCTTC. It translates to CASSLGRGPFYGYTF.

This chain joins TRBV19 and TRBJ2-7; D unresolved. Trimming took off 6 bases at V and 3 bases at J, with 6 bases between the two ends. Germline V gene sequence: CDR1 LNHDA, CDR2 SQIVND (reference sequence). The CDR3 consists of 11 residues. This CDR3 is CASRYNYEQYF. The CDR3 DNA follows: TGTGCCAGTAGGTACAACTACGAGCAGTACTTC.

The chain carries TRBV30 and TRBJ2-1, with D tentatively TRBD2 (6 bases). V lost 0 bases and J 8 bases, leaving 20 bases between the germline ends. The germline CDR1 and CDR2 sequences are GTSNPN and SVGIG (reference sequence). This CDR3 is 16 amino acids long. The CDR3 DNA is TGTGCCTGGAGTGTACGATGGTCGGGACTGGTTTATGAGCAGTTCTTC. It codes for CAWSVRWSGLVYEQFF.

The chain recombines TRBV11-2 with TRBJ2-5; D not certain. V was pared by 2 bases and J by 5 bases, with 15 bases between. Germline CDR1 SGHAT, CDR2 FQNNGV. The CDR3 length is 15 residues. CDR3 sequence reads: CASSLLPTPAETQYF. For the CDR3, the DNA is TGTGCCAGCAGCTTATTGCCGACCCCGGCGGAGACCCAGTACTTC.